A single sample is the source of the 7 T cell receptor beta chains below, sequenced in a study of low-dose radiotherapy and immunotherapy resistance in tumors. TRAV and TRBV primers primed cDNA for both TCRalpha and TCRbeta. A roughly 20-cycle PCR with a constant-region primer and V-primer adapter amplified TCRs. TCRdb itself ran the reads through MiXCR, one entry per CDR3 protein. In the table there are approximately 45,000 distinct CDR3 sequences, less than 30% of which are singletons. Time point specified: after trial treatment. This sample's treatment: LDRT plus nivolumab, ipilimumab, low-dose cyclophosphamide and aspirin (RACIN trial). The material sequenced was PBMCs, taken after low-dose radiotherapy plus immunotherapy. Every receptor here comes from a male donor with prostate cancer.

This clonotype was detected ten times or more. The rearrangement joins TRBV5-1 to TRBJ1-4, with D possibly TRBD1 on 6 matching bases. CDR1 is SGHRS, CDR2 YFSETQ, per germline. V lost 0 bases and J 8 bases, leaving 11 bases between the germline ends. There are 14 residues in the CDR3. The CDR3 sequence: CASSLDQGGEKLFF. The DNA for the CDR3 is TGCGCCAGCAGCTTGGACCAAGGGGGGGAAAAACTGTTTTTT.

The table lists this clonotype with many counts. The rearrangement links TRBV5-4 to TRBJ2-1; 9 bases agree with TRBD2. Germline V gene data show CDR1 as SGHNT and CDR2 as YYREEE (reference sequence). CDR3 length: 14 amino acids. V lost 4 bases, J lost 14 bases, and 13 bases stayed unmatched. As DNA, the CDR3 is TGTGCCAGCAGCGAGGGGGTAGCGGGGGCGAAGGAGTTCTTC. Its translation is CASSEGVAGAKEFF.

By its share, this clonotype is medium-sized (0.01 to 0.1%). The rearrangement joins TRBV6-5 to TRBJ2-7, with TRBD1 matching 10 bases. The trim removed 6 bases at V and 7 bases at J, leaving 15 bases unmatched. The V gene's germline CDR1 is MNHEY and CDR2 SVGAGI. The CDR3 contains 16 residues. The CDR3 here is CASRMGGGTGAREQYF. The CDR3 bases are TGTGCCAGCAGAATGGGGGGGGGGACAGGGGCTCGGGAGCAGTACTTC.

The sample holds many counts of this clonotype. V and J are TRBV5-1 and TRBJ1-1; perhaps TRBD1 as D (5 bases). Germline V CDR1 and CDR2: SGHRS, YFSETQ. Trimming pared 4 bases from V and 3 bases from J, leaving 16 bases between. The CDR3 covers 15 residues. The CDR3 is CASSQSGVGDTEAFF. The CDR3 DNA reads TGCGCCAGCAGCCAGAGTGGTGTAGGGGACACTGAAGCTTTCTTT.

The genes are TRBV4-2 and TRBJ2-2; D might be TRBD2 (5 bases). The CDR3 spans 18 residues. Germline V gene sequence: CDR1 LGHNA, CDR2 YNFKEQ. V gave up 0 bases and J gave up 2 bases, with 16 bases separating them. This CDR3 reads CASSQDPSRTTNTGELFF. For the CDR3, the DNA is TGTGCCAGCAGCCAAGATCCTAGCCGGACGACCAACACCGGGGAGCTGTTTTTT.

This clonotype was detected many times. V usage is TRBV25-1 and J usage is TRBJ1-5; TRBD1 agrees at 9 bases. The CDR3 has 14 amino acids. Unmatched junction bases numbered 5, after V lost 5 bases and J lost 6 bases. Germline CDR1 MGHDK, CDR2 SYGVNS. For the CDR3, the DNA is TGTGCCAGCAGTACAGGGGGCTGGGGTCAGCCCCAGCATTTT. Amino acids: CASSTGGWGQPQHF. The whole variable domain, remainder taken from reference TRBV25-1 and TRBJ1-5, is EADIYQTPRYLVIGTGKKITLECSQTMGHDKMYWYQQDPGMELHLIHYSYGVNSTEKGDLSSESTVSRIRTEHFPLTLESARPSHTSQYLCASSTGGWGQPQHFGDGTRLSIL.

This clonotype was counted ten times or more. This sequence joins TRBV27 and TRBJ1-5; D is ambiguous. V dropped 2 bases and J dropped 5 bases, with 7 bases sitting between them. Germline V gene lookup returns CDR1 MNHEY and CDR2 SMNVEV (reference sequence). The CDR3 is 13 residues long. The CDR3 region is CASSLGGYQPQHF. DNA of the CDR3: TGTGCCAGCAGTTTAGGCGGTTATCAGCCCCAGCATTTT.